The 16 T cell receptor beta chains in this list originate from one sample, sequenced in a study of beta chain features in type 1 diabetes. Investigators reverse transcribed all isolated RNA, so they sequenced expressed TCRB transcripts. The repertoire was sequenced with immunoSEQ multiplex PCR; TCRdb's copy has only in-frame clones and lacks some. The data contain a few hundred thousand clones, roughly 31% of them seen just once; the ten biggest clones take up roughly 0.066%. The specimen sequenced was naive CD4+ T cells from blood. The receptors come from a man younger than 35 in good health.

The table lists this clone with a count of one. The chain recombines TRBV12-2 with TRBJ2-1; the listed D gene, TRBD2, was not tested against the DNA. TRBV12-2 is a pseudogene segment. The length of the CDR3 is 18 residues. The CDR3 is CASRSRLAGGPEYNEQFF. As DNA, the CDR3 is TGTGCAAGTCGCTCCCGACTAGCGGGAGGGCCAGAATACAATGAGCAGTTCTTC.

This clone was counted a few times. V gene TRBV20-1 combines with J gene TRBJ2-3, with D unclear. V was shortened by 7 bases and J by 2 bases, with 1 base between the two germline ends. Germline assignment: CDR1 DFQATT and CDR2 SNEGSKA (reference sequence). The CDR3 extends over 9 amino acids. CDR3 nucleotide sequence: TGCAGTGTCACAGATACGCAGTATTTT. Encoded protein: CSVTDTQYF.

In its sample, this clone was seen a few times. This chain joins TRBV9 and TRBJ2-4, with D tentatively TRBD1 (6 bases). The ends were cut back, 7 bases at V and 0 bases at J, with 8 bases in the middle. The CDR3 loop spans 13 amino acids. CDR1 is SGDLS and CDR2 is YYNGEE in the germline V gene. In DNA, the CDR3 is TGTGCCAGCGCAGGGGCAGCCAAAAACATTCAGTACTTC. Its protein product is CASAGAAKNIQYF.

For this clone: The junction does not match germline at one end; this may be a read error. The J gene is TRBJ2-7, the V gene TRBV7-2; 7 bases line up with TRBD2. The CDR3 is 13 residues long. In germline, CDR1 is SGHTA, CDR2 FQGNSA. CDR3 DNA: TGTGCCAGCACCTTACTAGCGCCCTACGAGCAGTACTTC. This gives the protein CASTLLAPYEQYF.

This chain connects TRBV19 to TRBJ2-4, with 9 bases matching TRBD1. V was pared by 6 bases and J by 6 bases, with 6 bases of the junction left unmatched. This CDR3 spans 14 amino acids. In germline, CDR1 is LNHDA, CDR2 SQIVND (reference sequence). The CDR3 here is CASSAGTGLNIQYF. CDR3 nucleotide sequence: TGTGCCAGTAGCGCCGGGACAGGGCTAAACATTCAGTACTTC.

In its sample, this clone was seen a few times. CDR3 residues: CASSEAARNEQFF. CDR3 DNA sequence: TGTGCCAGCAGTGAAGCCGCGCGCAATGAGCAGTTCTTC. The gene calls are TRBV6-1 and TRBJ2-1, with unresolved D. Germline CDR1 MNHNS, CDR2 SASEGT. Trimming removed 0 bases at V and 6 bases at J, with 6 bases between. The CDR3 has 13 amino acids.

In DNA, the CDR3 is TGTGCCAGCAGCTCTAGGGGTGGGAATGAGCAGTTCTTC. Amino acid sequence: CASSSRGGNEQFF. The chain links TRBV9 to TRBJ2-1; tentative D call: TRBD1 (5 bases). Germline CDR1 reads SGDLS; CDR2 reads YYNGEE. The germline V and J ends were trimmed by 4 bases and 7 bases, with 12 bases remaining between them. The CDR3 extends over 13 amino acids.

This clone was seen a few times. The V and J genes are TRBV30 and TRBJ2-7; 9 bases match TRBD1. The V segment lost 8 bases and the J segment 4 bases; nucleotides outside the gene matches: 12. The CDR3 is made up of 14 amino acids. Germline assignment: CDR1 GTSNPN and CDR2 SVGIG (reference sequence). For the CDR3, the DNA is TGTGCCGGTGAAAACCGGGACAGGGCGTACGAGCAGTACTTC. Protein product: CAGENRDRAYEQYF. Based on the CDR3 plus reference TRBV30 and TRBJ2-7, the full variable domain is SQTIHQWPATLVQPVGSPLSLECTVEGTSNPNLYWYRQAAGRGLQLLFYSVGIGQISSEVPQNLSASRPQDRQFILSSKKLLLSDSGFYLCAGENRDRAYEQYFGPGTRLTVT.

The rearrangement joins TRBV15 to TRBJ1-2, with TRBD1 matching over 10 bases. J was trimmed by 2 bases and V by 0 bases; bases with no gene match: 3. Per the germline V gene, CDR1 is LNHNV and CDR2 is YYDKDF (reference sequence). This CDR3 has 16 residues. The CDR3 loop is CATSRDAGQGNYGYTF. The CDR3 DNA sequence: TGTGCCACCAGCAGAGATGCGGGACAGGGGAACTATGGCTACACCTTC.

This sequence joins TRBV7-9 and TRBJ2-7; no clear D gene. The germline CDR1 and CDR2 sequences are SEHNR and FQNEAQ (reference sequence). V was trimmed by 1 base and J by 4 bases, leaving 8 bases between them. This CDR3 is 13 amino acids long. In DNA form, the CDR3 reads TGTGCCAGCAGCTTAGTCTCTAGATACGAGCAGTACTTC. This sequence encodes CASSLVSRYEQYF.

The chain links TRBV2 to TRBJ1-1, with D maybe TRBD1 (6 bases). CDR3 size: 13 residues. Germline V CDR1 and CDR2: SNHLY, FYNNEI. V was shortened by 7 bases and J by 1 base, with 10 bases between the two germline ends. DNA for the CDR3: TGTGCCAGCAAGAGGGACACGAACACTGAAGCTTTCTTT. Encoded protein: CASKRDTNTEAFF.

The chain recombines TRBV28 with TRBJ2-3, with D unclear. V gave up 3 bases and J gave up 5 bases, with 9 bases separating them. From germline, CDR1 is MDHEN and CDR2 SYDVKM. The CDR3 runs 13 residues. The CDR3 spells CASSFRQQDTQYF. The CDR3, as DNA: TGTGCCAGCAGTTTTCGACAACAAGATACGCAGTATTTT.

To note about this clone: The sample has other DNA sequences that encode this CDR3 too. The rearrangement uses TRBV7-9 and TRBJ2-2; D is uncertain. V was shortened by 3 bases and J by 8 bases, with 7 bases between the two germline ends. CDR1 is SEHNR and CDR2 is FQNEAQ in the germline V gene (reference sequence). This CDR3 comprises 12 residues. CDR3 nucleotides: TGTGCCAGCAGCTTTGCAACTGGGGAGCTGTTTTTT. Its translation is CASSFATGELFF. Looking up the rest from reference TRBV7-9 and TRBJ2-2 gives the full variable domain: DTGVSQNPRHKITKRGQNVTFRCDPISEHNRLYWYRQTLGQGPEFLTYFQNEAQLEKSRLLSDRFSAERPKGSFSTLEIQRTEQGDSAMYLCASSFATGELFFGEGSRLTVL.

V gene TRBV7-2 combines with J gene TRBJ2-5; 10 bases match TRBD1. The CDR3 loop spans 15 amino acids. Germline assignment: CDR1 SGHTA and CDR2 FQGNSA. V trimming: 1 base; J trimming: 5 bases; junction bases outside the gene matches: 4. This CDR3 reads CASSLEGTGVETQYF. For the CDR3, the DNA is TGTGCCAGCAGCTTAGAGGGGACAGGGGTCGAGACCCAGTACTTC.

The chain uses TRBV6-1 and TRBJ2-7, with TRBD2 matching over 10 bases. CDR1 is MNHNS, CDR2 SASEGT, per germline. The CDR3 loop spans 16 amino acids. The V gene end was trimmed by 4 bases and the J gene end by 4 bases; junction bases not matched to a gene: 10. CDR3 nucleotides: TGTGCCAGCAGTGGGGGGCCCACACTAGCGGGATACGAGCAGTACTTC. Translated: CASSGGPTLAGYEQYF.

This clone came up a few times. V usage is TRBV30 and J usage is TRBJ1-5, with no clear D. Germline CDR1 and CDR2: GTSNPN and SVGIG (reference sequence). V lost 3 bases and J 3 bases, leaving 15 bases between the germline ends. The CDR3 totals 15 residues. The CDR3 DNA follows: TGTGCCTGGAGCCCAAGTGGGAGTTTCAATCAGCCCCAGCATTTT. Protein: CAWSPSGSFNQPQHF.